The subject of this entry is one T cell receptor (beta chain). The data were obtained in a study of shared clonotypes between healthy human individuals. Only in-frame clones appear in the TCRdb table, and some are missing; sequencing was by immunoSEQ multiplex PCR. The repertoire holds around 2.1 million clones, with just over 90% as singletons. Per the germline V gene, CDR1 is SNHLY and CDR2 is FYNNEI. The CDR3 is 15 amino acids. Germline trimming cut 6 bases from V and 3 bases from J; bases unmatched to any gene: 7. Cells designated naive CD8 were CD45RO-negative and were positively selected for CCR7, with terminally differentiated effector memory CD45RA+ cells excluded.

J is TRBJ2-2 and V is TRBV2; 7 bases align to TRBD1. The sequenced sample was naive CD8+ T cells from PBMCs. This clonotype was sampled from a man between 18 and 35 years old in good health. Some clones in this sample may be carry-over from other donors' samples. DNA of the CDR3: TGTGCCAGCAGGGGGGACAGAGGGTACACCGGGGAGCTGTTTTTT. Residues: CASRGDRGYTGELFF.